This T cell receptor (beta chain) was found in a study of graft-versus-host responses after intestinal transplantation. Study context: After anti-thymocyte globulin induction, recipients took tacrolimus and steroids for around 3 years.

Worth noting for this clone: Its cognate antigen is unknown.

Sequencing was performed with immunoSEQ multiplex PCR; in TCRdb, only in-frame clones are kept and a portion is missing. In the table there are about 120,000 clones, 85% to 95% of which are singletons. The source is a human donor who received an intestinal transplant. The starting material was unstimulated CD4+ T cells sorted from spleen or lymph node cells, obtained before intestinal transplant.

The CDR3 bases are TGCAGCGCTGTGACTAGCGGGTTCAGCACAGATACGCAGTATTTT. Translated, it gives CSAVTSGFSTDTQYF. V gene TRBV29-1 combines with J gene TRBJ2-3; 10 nucleotides match TRBD2. CDR1 and CDR2 (germline): SQVTM, ANQGSEA. The CDR3 is 15 residues long. V was clipped by 7 bases and J by 0 bases; unmatched bases: 7.